This T cell receptor beta chain was identified in a study of shared clonotypes between healthy human individuals. Broader study findings: Donors were few, which limited the genetic and exposure-history diversity represented.

The assay was run at deep level. Clones were read by immunoSEQ multiplex PCR, and TCRdb kept only the in-frame ones, dropping some. The data contain roughly 1,500,000 clones, nearly 99% of them singletons. In regard to this clone: Its antigen is not identified.

The CDR3 is 16 residues long. Germline values: CDR1 SEHNR, CDR2 FQNEAQ (reference sequence). V shed 3 bases and J shed 2 bases, with 17 bases lying between them. The clonotype comes from a man aged 30 to 45 in good health. The specimen was naive CD4+ T cells sorted from blood. Subset of the sample: CD45RA+ positively selected. The V gene is TRBV7-9, the J gene TRBJ2-7; D is possibly TRBD1 or TRBD2 (6 bases each). CDR3 coding DNA: TGTGCCAGCAGCTTCGTTGTGAGGGGGGAGACCTACGAGCAGTACTTC. This encodes CASSFVVRGETYEQYF.